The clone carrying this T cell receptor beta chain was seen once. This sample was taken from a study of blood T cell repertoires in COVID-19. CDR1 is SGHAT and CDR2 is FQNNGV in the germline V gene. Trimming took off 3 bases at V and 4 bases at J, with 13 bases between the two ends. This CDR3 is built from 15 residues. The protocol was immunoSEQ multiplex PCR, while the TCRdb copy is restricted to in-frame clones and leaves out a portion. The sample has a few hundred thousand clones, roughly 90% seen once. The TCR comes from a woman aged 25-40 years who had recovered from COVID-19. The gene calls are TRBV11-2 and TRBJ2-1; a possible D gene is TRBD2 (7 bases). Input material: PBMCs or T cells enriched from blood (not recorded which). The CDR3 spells CASSFQEGGYNEQFF. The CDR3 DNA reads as TGTGCCAGCAGCTTCCAGGAGGGGGGGTACAATGAGCAGTTCTTC.